Presented here are 25 T cell receptor beta chains from one specimen sequenced in a study of blood T cell repertoires in COVID-19. The repertoire was sequenced with immunoSEQ multiplex PCR; TCRdb's copy has only in-frame clones and lacks some. The table records 150,000 to 170,000 clones, about 85% of them present only once. Sequencing was done on a sample of peripheral blood. These TCRs come from a man aged 55 to 69 with COVID-19, enrolled during active disease.

The V call is TRBV28, the J call TRBJ1-2; weak D call: TRBD1 (5 bases). Trimming took off 4 bases at V and 4 bases at J, with 16 bases between the two ends. In germline, CDR1 is MDHEN, CDR2 SYDVKM. There are 15 residues in the CDR3. The chain's CDR3 is CASSSRGGASYGYTF. Written as DNA, the CDR3 is TGTGCCAGCAGTTCGCGGGGAGGGGCGAGCTATGGCTACACCTTC.

The chain has TRBV7-2 and TRBJ1-1; D is perhaps TRBD1 (6 bases). From germline, CDR1 is SGHTA and CDR2 FQGNSA. Trimming shortened V by 5 bases and J by 5 bases, and 15 bases separated the two germline ends. This CDR3 has 14 residues. This CDR3 reads CASSDGGAGTEAFF. Written as DNA, the CDR3 is TGTGCCAGCAGCGATGGGGGGGCGGGGACTGAAGCTTTCTTT.

The chain has TRBV3-1 (or the pseudogene TRBV3-2) and TRBJ2-7, with 7 bases that match TRBD2. Trimming cost V 1 base and J 2 bases; bases outside gene matches: 5. The CDR3 has 15 amino acids. CDR1 and CDR2 (germline): LGHDT, YNNKEL (reference sequence). Here the CDR3 DNA reads TGTGCCAGCAGCCAAGTCGGGAGGCCCCCCTACGAGCAGTACTTC. Encoded protein: CASSQVGRPPYEQYF.

This clone was found a few times. The CDR3 is CASSLRTGDGYGYTF. The CDR3 DNA follows: TGTGCCAGCAGTTTACGCACAGGGGATGGGTATGGCTACACCTTC. The chain joins TRBV27 to TRBJ1-2; 7 positions agree with TRBD1. This CDR3 has 15 residues. CDR1 is MNHEY and CDR2 is SMNVEV in the germline V gene (reference sequence). Germline trimming cut 2 bases from V and 5 bases from J; bases unmatched to any gene: 8.

This chain connects TRBV28 to TRBJ1-2; 10 positions agree with TRBD1. The ends lost 5 bases at V and 2 bases at J; junction bases unmatched: 2. The length of the CDR3 is 14 residues. CDR1 and CDR2 (germline): MDHEN, SYDVKM. CDR3 in DNA: TGTGCCAGCAGTGCGGGACAGGGGAACTATGGCTACACCTTC. It codes for CASSAGQGNYGYTF.

The V call is TRBV5-1, the J call TRBJ2-7, with D perhaps matching TRBD1 (6 bases). Trimming took 7 bases from V and 3 from J, leaving 14 bases between them. Germline CDR1 reads SGHRS; CDR2 reads YFSETQ. This CDR3 spans 13 amino acids. The CDR3: CASALTGFYEQYF. CDR3 sequence (DNA): TGCGCCAGCGCCCTGACAGGTTTCTACGAGCAGTACTTC. The variable domain in full, with the rest retrieved from reference TRBV5-1 and TRBJ2-7, is KAGVTQTPRYLIKTRGQQVTLSCSPISGHRSVSWYQQTPGQGLQFLFEYFSETQRNKGNFPGRFSGRQFSNSRSEMNVSTLELGDSALYLCASALTGFYEQYFGPGTRLTVT.

This clone came up a few times. The chain links TRBV7-3 to TRBJ2-3; maybe TRBD2 (5 bases). The V end was cut by 3 bases, the J end by 5 bases, with 27 bases between. This CDR3 is built from 19 residues. Germline loops: CDR1 SGHTA, CDR2 FQGTGA. For the CDR3, the DNA is TGTGCCAGCAGCTTGCGCCCGGGGTTAACTCGCATTCCGCAAGATACGCAGTATTTT. Translating it yields CASSLRPGLTRIPQDTQYF.

The chain recombines TRBV5-1 with TRBJ1-4; possibly TRBD1 for D (6 bases). This CDR3 is built from 14 residues. Trimming cost V 3 bases and J 7 bases, with 13 bases left between them. CDR1 SGHRS and CDR2 YFSETQ come from the germline V gene. CDR3 protein: CASSSGGAGEKLFF. Here the CDR3 DNA reads TGCGCCAGCAGCTCGGGGGGCGCGGGTGAAAAACTGTTTTTT.

This chain uses TRBV6-2 or TRBV6-3 with TRBJ2-5; D may be TRBD2 (6 bases). The CDR3 sequence is 15 residues long. The germline V and J ends were trimmed by 2 bases and 2 bases, with 12 bases remaining between them. The germline V gene encodes CDR1 MNHEY and CDR2 SVGEGT. For the CDR3, the DNA is TGTGCCAGCAGTTACCGACTAGAAAGACAAGAGACCCAGTACTTC. Protein product: CASSYRLERQETQYF.

The sample holds one count of this clone. The genes are TRBV10-1 and TRBJ2-2, with a possible D match to TRBD1 (6 bases). CDR1 and CDR2 (germline): WNHNN, SYGVQD (reference sequence). The CDR3 loop spans 16 amino acids. V dropped 2 bases and J dropped 0 bases, with 10 bases sitting between them. CDR3 residues: CASSEGTHPNTGELFF. The CDR3 DNA sequence: TGCGCCAGCAGTGAGGGGACACATCCGAACACCGGGGAGCTGTTTTTT.

The rearrangement links TRBV29-1 to TRBJ2-3, with 10 bases fitting TRBD2. Germline V gene lookup returns CDR1 SQVTM and CDR2 ANQGSEA. The J segment lost 1 base and the V segment lost 2 bases, leaving 6 bases of the junction unmatched. This CDR3 has 16 residues. For the CDR3, the DNA is TGCAGCGTTGAAAAATCCCTAGCGGGGGGCACAGATACGCAGTATTTT. This gives the protein CSVEKSLAGGTDTQYF.

This chain uses TRBV15 with TRBJ1-2, with D perhaps matching TRBD1 (6 bases). Germline CDR1 is LNHNV and CDR2 is YYDKDF (reference sequence). The CDR3 totals 17 residues. The germline V and J ends were trimmed by 0 bases and 6 bases, with 20 bases remaining between them. CDR3: CATSRDSLATGDNGYTF. For the CDR3, the DNA is TGTGCCACCAGCAGAGATTCGTTGGCGACAGGTGACAATGGCTACACCTTC.

This clone showed up just a few times. This chain joins TRBV28 and TRBJ1-6, with TRBD1 matching over 9 bases. The CDR3 sequence is 16 residues long. V gave up 10 bases and J gave up 7 bases; unmatched junction bases: 14. Germline V gives CDR1 MDHEN, CDR2 SYDVKM. The CDR3 nucleotides are TGTGCCACCAGAATTCGGGACAGGGACCCAAATTCACCCCTCCACTTT. Encoded protein: CATRIRDRDPNSPLHF.

The chain uses TRBV6-5 and TRBJ1-1, with TRBD1 as a possible D gene (6 bases). CDR1 MNHEY and CDR2 SVGAGI come from the germline V gene. The CDR3 length is 12 residues. The V end was cut by 10 bases, the J end by 8 bases, with 17 bases between. CDR3 amino acids: CAIASGTQEAFF. In nucleotides, the CDR3 is TGTGCCATCGCATCCGGGACACAGGAAGCTTTCTTT.

This clone was observed a few times. The chain combines TRBV5-3 with TRBJ2-7; 9 nucleotides line up with TRBD2. TRBV5-3 is classed as an ORF, of uncertain function. This CDR3 region has 16 residues. V lost 3 bases and J lost 5; bases outside the gene matches: 12. The DNA of the CDR3 is TGTGCCAGAAGCTGTGGAGCGGCGGGAGGGCCCGACGAGCAGTACTTC. It encodes CARSCGAAGGPDEQYF.

V gene TRBV19 combines with J gene TRBJ2-1; TRBD2 agrees at 11 bases. Germline-derived CDR1 and CDR2 are LNHDA and SQIVND (reference sequence). Germline trimming cut 8 bases from V and 5 bases from J; bases unmatched to any gene: 11. The CDR3 covers 16 residues. The CDR3 protein is CASLPPTSGDNNEQFF. CDR3 nucleotides: TGTGCCAGTCTTCCTCCGACTAGCGGGGATAACAATGAGCAGTTCTTC. The full variable domain, in which reference TRBV19 and TRBJ2-1 provide the parts outside the CDR3, is DGGITQSPKYLFRKEGQNVTLSCEQNLNHDAMYWYRQDPGQGLRLIYYSQIVNDFQKGDIAEGYSVSREKKESFPLTVTSAQKNPTAFYLCASLPPTSGDNNEQFFGPGTRLTVL.

The chain uses TRBV9 and TRBJ2-5; unclear D gene. The CDR3 is made up of 15 amino acids. Germline V gene data show CDR1 as SGDLS and CDR2 as YYNGEE. V lost 4 bases, J lost 4 bases, and 17 bases lay in between. CDR3 amino acids: CASSPRTVSGETQYF. Written as DNA, the CDR3 is TGTGCCAGCAGCCCTCGTACCGTTAGTGGAGAGACCCAGTACTTC.

This chain uses TRBV2 with TRBJ1-5; TRBD1 is a possible D gene (6 bases). V lost 6 bases to trimming and J lost 6 bases, with 15 bases between them. This CDR3 has 14 residues. Germline lookup yields CDR1 SNHLY and CDR2 FYNNEI. CDR3: CASSDSGGSQPQHF. The CDR3, as DNA: TGTGCCAGCAGCGACAGTGGGGGCAGTCAGCCCCAGCATTTT.

The V call is TRBV7-9, the J call TRBJ1-2; 9 bases match TRBD1. Germline CDR1 SEHNR, CDR2 FQNEAQ (reference sequence). The CDR3 spans 14 residues. V lost 6 bases to trimming and J lost 5 bases; unmatched junction nucleotides: 7. The CDR3 reads CASRTGQGTYGYTF. CDR3 DNA sequence: TGTGCCAGCAGAACGGGACAGGGAACATATGGCTACACCTTC.

The chain joins TRBV7-2 to TRBJ2-7; no clear D gene. The V end lost 1 base, the J end lost 2 bases, and 9 bases lay between the germline ends. This CDR3 is built from 14 residues. Germline V gives CDR1 SGHTA, CDR2 FQGNSA. CDR3 sequence: CASSLDWFTYEQYF. The CDR3, as DNA: TGTGCCAGCAGCTTAGACTGGTTCACCTACGAGCAGTACTTC.

This sequence joins TRBV4-2 and TRBJ1-2; no clear D gene. This CDR3 region has 16 residues. The germline gives CDR1 LGHNA, CDR2 YNFKEQ. Trimming took off 0 bases at V and 4 bases at J, with 15 bases between the two ends. The CDR3 region is CASSQDSAASAYGYTF. The CDR3 region has the DNA TGTGCCAGCAGCCAAGATTCGGCAGCGTCGGCCTATGGCTACACCTTC.

This clone was counted between two and nine times. The chain combines TRBV29-1 with TRBJ1-5, with 9 nucleotides matching TRBD1. This CDR3 contains 13 residues. Germline CDR1 is SQVTM and CDR2 is ANQGSEA. J lost 7 bases, V lost 7 bases, and 8 bases had no gene match. The DNA of the CDR3 is TGCAGCGCCGAACAGGGGGCAGGGCAGCCCCAGCATTTT. Its protein is CSAEQGAGQPQHF.

This chain uses TRBV28 with TRBJ2-3; possibly TRBD2 for D (6 bases). CDR1 is MDHEN, CDR2 SYDVKM, per germline. This CDR3 spans 16 amino acids. Trimming removed 5 bases from V and 0 bases from J, with 15 bases in between. The DNA of the CDR3 is TGTGCCAGCAGTACCCCGTCGGGACTTAGCACAGATACGCAGTATTTT. This encodes CASSTPSGLSTDTQYF.

This rearrangement joins TRBV5-1 to TRBJ1-1; D may be TRBD1 (5 bases). With 4 bases removed from V and 0 bases from J, the gap between germline ends came to 10 bases. Looked up from germline, CDR1 is SGHRS and CDR2 is YFSETQ. The CDR3 covers 14 residues. The chain's CDR3 is CASSQDSLNTEAFF. In nucleotides, the CDR3 is TGCGCCAGCAGCCAAGACAGCCTGAACACTGAAGCTTTCTTT.

The chain recombines TRBV28 with TRBJ1-2, with D possibly being TRBD1 (6 bases). There are 15 residues in the CDR3. Germline V gene data show CDR1 as MDHEN and CDR2 as SYDVKM. V lost 5 bases and J 4 bases, leaving 17 bases between the germline ends. CDR3 nucleotide sequence: TGTGCCAGCAGTGTAACAGGGTTCTTGGGCTATGGCTACACCTTC. Its translation: CASSVTGFLGYGYTF.